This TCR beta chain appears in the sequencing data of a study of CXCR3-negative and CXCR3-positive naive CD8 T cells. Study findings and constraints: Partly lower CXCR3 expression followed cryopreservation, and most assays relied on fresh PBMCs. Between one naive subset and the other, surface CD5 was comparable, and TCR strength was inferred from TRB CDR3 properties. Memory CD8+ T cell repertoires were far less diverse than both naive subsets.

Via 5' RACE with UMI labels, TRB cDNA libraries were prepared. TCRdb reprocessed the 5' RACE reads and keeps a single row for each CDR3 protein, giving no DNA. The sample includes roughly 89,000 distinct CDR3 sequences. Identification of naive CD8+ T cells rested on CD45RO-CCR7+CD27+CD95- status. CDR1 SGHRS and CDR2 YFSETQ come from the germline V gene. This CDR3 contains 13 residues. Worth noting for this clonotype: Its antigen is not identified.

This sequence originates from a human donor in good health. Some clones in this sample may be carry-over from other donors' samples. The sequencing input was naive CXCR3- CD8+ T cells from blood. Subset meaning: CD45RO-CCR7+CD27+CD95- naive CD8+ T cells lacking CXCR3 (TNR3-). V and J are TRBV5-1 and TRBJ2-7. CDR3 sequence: CASSLGDLYEQYF.